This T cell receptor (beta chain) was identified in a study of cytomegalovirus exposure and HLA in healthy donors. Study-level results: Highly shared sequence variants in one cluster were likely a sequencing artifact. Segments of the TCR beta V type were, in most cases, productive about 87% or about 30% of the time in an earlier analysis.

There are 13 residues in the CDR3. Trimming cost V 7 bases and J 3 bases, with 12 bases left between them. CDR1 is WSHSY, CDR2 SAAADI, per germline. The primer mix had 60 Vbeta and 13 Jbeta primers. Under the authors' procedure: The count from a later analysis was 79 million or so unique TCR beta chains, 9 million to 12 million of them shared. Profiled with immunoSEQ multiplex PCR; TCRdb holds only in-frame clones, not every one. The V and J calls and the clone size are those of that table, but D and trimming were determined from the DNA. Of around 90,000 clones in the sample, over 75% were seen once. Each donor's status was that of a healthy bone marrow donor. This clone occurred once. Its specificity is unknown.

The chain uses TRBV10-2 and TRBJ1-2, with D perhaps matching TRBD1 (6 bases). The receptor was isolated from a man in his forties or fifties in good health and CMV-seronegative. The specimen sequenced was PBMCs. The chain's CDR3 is CASTQGRDYGYTF. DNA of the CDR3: TGCGCCAGCACTCAGGGGAGGGACTATGGCTACACCTTC.